This T cell receptor beta chain was profiled in a study of T-cell memory formation after mild COVID-19. Looking at the study overall: TCR clustering was largely donor specific.

The table lists this clonotype with many counts. As yet, its antigen is unknown. MiXCR was run by TCRdb on the 5' RACE reads, yielding one entry per CDR3 protein. Of hundreds of thousands of distinct CDR3 sequences listed, over 25% were seen once; the top ten hold roughly 13%. Study results and limitations: The main location of contracting CD4+ clones was CM and EM, and that of contracting CD8+ clones was EMRA.

V was shortened by 6 bases and J by 3 bases, with 18 bases between the two germline ends. The CDR3 loop spans 16 amino acids. Germline V gene data show CDR1 as MNHEY and CDR2 as SVGAGI. The chain employs TRBV6-5 and TRBJ2-4; D tentatively reads TRBD1 or TRBD2 (5 bases each). Source material: PBMCs or a T cell subset sorted from them (not recorded which). The source is an adult woman who had mild COVID-19 (a few samples of this study predate the infection). Cell type and time point are not known. The CDR3: CASSPRVFGVKNIQYF. The CDR3 DNA reads as TGTGCCAGCAGCCCCAGGGTTTTCGGGGTCAAAAACATTCAGTACTTC.